This T cell receptor beta chain was found in a study of CD8+CD57+ T cells in acquired aplastic anemia. General study points: Patients were compared with controls for CD8+ Simpson's diversity, and no significant difference emerged. Almost 30 shared CD8+ CDR3s appeared highly expressed within patients' immunodominant clones.

CDR3 and TCR beta VDJ profiling relied on a genomic DNA template. TCRdb ran MiXCR on the reads and lists one entry per CDR3 protein. Of 300,000 or so distinct CDR3 sequences listed, 50% to 70% were seen once; the top ten hold around 7.6%. As regards this clonotype: Its cognate antigen is unknown.

The CDR3 runs 14 residues. CDR1 and CDR2 (germline): LNHDA, SQIVND (reference sequence). Trimming cost V 5 bases and J 2 bases, with 11 bases left between them. The sequenced sample consisted of sorted CD4+, CD8+, or CD8+CD57+ T cells (not recorded which) from PBMCs. The rearrangement uses TRBV19 and TRBJ2-3; a weak D match, TRBD1 (5 bases). The sequence came from a human donor with severe aplastic anemia or a healthy control (not recorded which). In DNA, the CDR3 is TGTGCCAGTAGTCCGTTAGGACACACAGATACGCAGTATTTT. Translation gives CASSPLGHTDTQYF.